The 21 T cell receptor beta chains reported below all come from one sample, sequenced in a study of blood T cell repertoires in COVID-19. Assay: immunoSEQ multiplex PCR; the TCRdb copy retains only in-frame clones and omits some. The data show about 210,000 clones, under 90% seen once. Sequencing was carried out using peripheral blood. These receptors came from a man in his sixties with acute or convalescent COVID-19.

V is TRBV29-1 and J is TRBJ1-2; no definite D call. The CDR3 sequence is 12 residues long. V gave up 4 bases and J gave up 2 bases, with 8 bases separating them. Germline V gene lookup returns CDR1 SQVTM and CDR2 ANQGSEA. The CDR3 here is CSVAQNNYGYTF. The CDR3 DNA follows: TGCAGCGTTGCACAGAACAACTATGGCTACACCTTC.

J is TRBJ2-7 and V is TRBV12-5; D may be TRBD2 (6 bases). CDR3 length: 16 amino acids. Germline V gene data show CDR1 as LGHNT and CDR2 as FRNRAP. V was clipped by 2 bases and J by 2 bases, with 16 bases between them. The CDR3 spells CASGLTPAGSTYEQYF. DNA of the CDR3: TGTGCTAGTGGTTTGACTCCCGCGGGGAGCACCTACGAGCAGTACTTC.

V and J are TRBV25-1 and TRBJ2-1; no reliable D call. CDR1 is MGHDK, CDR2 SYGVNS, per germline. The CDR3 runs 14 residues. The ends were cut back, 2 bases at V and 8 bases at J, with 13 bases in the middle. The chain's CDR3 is CASSEPSSRDEQFF. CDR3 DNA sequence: TGTGCCAGCAGTGAACCCTCCTCCCGGGATGAGCAGTTCTTC.

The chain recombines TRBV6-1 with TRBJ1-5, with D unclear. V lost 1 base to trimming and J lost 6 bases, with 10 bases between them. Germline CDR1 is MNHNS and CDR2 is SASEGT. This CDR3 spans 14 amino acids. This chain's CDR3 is CASSEGGVVQPQHF. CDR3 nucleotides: TGTGCCAGCAGTGAAGGCGGGGTTGTTCAGCCCCAGCATTTT.

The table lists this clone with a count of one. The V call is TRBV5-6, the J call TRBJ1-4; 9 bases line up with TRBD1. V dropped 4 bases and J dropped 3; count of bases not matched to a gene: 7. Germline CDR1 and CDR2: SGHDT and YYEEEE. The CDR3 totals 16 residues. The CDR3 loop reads CASSSIQGAANEKLFF. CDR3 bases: TGTGCCAGCAGCAGTATACAGGGGGCGGCTAATGAAAAACTGTTTTTT.

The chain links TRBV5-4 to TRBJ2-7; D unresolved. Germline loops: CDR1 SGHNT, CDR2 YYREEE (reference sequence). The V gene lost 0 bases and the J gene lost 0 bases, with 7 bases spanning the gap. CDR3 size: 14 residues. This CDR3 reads CASSLATSSYEQYF. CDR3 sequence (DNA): TGTGCCAGCAGCTTGGCCACGAGCTCCTACGAGCAGTACTTC.

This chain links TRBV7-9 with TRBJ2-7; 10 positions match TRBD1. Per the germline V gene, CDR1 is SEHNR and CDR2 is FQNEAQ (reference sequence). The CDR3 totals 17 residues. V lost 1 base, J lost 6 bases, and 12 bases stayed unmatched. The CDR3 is CASSLGGTGTGVSEQYF. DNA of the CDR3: TGTGCCAGCAGCTTAGGGGGGACCGGGACAGGGGTGAGCGAGCAGTACTTC.

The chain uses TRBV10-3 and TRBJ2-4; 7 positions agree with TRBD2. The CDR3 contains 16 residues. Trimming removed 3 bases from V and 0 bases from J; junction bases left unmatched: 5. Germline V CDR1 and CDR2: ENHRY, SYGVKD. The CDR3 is CAISEEGGTAKNIQYF. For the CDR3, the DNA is TGTGCCATCAGTGAAGAGGGAGGGACAGCCAAAAACATTCAGTACTTC.

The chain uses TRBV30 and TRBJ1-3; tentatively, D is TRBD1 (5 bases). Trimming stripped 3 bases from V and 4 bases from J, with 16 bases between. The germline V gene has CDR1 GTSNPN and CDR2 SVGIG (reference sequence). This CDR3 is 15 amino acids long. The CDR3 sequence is CAWSDSQGFGNTIYF. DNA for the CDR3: TGTGCCTGGAGCGACAGCCAGGGTTTCGGAAACACCATATATTTT. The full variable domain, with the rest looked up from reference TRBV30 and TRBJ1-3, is SQTIHQWPATLVQPVGSPLSLECTVEGTSNPNLYWYRQAAGRGLQLLFYSVGIGQISSEVPQNLSASRPQDRQFILSSKKLLLSDSGFYLCAWSDSQGFGNTIYFGEGSWLTVV.

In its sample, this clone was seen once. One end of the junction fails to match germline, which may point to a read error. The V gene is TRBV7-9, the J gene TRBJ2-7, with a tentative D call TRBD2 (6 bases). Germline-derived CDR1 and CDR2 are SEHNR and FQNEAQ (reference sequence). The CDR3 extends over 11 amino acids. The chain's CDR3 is CASSLEVPTSF. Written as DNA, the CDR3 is TGTGCCAGCAGCTTAGAGGTTCCGACTAGTTTC.

The CDR3 sequence is CASSRHIGVNTEAFF. The CDR3 DNA sequence: TGCGCCAGCAGCAGACATATAGGGGTGAACACTGAAGCTTTCTTT. The gene calls are TRBV4-1 and TRBJ1-1; tentative D call: TRBD1 (5 bases). Deletions cut 5 bases from V and 0 bases from J, with 13 bases between. The CDR3 runs 15 residues. The germline CDR1 and CDR2 sequences are MGHRA and YSYEKL.

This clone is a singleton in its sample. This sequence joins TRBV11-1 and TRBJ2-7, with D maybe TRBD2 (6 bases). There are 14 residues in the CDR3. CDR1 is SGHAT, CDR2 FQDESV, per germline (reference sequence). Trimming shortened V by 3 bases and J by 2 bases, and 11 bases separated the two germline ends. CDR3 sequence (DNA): TGTGCCAGCAGCTTCGGCAGGGAGGCCTACGAGCAGTACTTC. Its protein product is CASSFGREAYEQYF.

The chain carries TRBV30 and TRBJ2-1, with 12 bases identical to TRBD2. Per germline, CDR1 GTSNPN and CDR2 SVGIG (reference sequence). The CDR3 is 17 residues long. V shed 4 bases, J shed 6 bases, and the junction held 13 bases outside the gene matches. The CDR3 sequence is CAWNLVLAGGWGNEQFF. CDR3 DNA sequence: TGTGCCTGGAATTTGGTACTAGCGGGAGGTTGGGGCAATGAGCAGTTCTTC.

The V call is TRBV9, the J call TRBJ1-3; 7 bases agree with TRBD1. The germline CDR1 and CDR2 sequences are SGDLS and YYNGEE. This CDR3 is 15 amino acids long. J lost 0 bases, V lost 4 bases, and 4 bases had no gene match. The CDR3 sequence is CASSSGQFSGNTIYF. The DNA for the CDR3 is TGTGCCAGCAGCTCGGGACAGTTCTCTGGAAACACCATATATTTT.

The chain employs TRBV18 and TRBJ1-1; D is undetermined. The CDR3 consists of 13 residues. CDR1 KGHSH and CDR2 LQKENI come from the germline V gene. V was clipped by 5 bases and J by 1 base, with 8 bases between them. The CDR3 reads CASSSQANTEAFF. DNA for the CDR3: TGTGCCAGCTCATCCCAGGCGAACACTGAAGCTTTCTTT.

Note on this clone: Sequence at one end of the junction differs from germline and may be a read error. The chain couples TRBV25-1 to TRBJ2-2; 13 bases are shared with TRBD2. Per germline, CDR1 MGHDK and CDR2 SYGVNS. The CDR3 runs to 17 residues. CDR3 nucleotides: TGTGCCCGCAGTGCTACTAGCGGGGGGGCGGGCACCGGGGAGCTGTTTTTT. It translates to CARSATSGGAGTGELFF. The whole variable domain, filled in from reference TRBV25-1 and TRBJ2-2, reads EADIYQTPRYLVIGTGKKITLECSQTMGHDKMYWYQQDPGMELHLIHYSYGVNSTEKGDLSSESTVSRIRTEHFPLTLESARPSHTSQYLCARSATSGGAGTGELFFGEGSRLTVL.

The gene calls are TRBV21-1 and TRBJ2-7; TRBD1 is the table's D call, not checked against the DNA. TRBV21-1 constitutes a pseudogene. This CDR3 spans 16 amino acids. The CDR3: CASSRQGANIPYEQYF. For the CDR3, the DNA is TGTGCCAGCAGCAGACAGGGGGCGAATATACCCTACGAGCAGTACTTC.

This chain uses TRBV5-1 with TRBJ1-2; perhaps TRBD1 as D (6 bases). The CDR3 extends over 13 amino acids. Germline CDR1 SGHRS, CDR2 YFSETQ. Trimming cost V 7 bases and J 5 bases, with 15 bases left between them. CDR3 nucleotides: TGCGCCAGCCGGGACACCGGCCCTTATGGCTACACCTTC. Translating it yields CASRDTGPYGYTF.

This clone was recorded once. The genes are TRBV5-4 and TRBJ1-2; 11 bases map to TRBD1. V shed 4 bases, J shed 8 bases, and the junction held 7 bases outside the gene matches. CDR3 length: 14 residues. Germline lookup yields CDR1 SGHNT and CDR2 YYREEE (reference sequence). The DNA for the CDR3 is TGTGCCAGCAGCACCGGACAGGGGGCGGGGGGCTACACCTTC. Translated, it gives CASSTGQGAGGYTF.

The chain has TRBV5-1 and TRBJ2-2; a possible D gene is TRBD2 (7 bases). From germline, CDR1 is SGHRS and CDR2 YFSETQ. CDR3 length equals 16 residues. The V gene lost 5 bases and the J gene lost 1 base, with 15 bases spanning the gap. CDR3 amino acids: CASRAGHLLNTGELFF. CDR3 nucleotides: TGCGCCAGCAGAGCGGGACATCTTTTGAACACCGGGGAGCTGTTTTTT. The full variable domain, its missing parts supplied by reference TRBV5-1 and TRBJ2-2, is KAGVTQTPRYLIKTRGQQVTLSCSPISGHRSVSWYQQTPGQGLQFLFEYFSETQRNKGNFPGRFSGRQFSNSRSEMNVSTLELGDSALYLCASRAGHLLNTGELFFGEGSRLTVL.

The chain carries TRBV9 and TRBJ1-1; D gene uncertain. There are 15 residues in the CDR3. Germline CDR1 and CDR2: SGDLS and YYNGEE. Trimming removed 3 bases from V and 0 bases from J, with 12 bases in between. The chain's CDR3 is CASSDATGMNTEAFF. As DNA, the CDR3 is TGTGCCAGCAGCGATGCGACGGGGATGAACACTGAAGCTTTCTTT.